The 25 T cell receptor beta chains below were found in one sample sequenced in a study of Ad26.COV2.S vaccination and SARS-CoV-2 variants (dated by TCRdb to about 2021). Library creation used the immunoSEQ multiplex PCR assay. TCRdb holds this immuneACCESS table with in-frame rearrangements only. Some clones are missing; in checked studies, unresolved V genes explain under half, and the rest has no known cause. In this sample the table shows about half a million clones, about 88% of which occur a single time. The biggest ten clones account for about 1.7% of the sample. What this sample's treatment or condition label stands for: 19 received Ad26.COV2.S at low or high dose, single or two shots; 5 received placebo; per-sample allocation not given. For vaccine and placebo recipients, the sequenced repertoires came from samples collected on day 63 after the first injection. Material: peripheral blood, obtained in a trial of Ad26.COV2.S vaccine versus placebo. The receptor set was obtained from a person aged 18-65 years who received the Ad26.COV2.S COVID-19 vaccine or a placebo.

This clone was seen just once. The genes are TRBV28 and TRBJ1-5; D remains ambiguous. Per the germline V gene, CDR1 is MDHEN and CDR2 is SYDVKM. V was shortened by 6 bases and J by 0 bases, with 6 bases between the two germline ends. This CDR3 contains 13 residues. CDR3 coding DNA: TGTGCCAGCAGGCCTTATAGCAATCAGCCCCAGCATTTT. Its protein product is CASRPYSNQPQHF.

V usage is TRBV21-1 and J usage is TRBJ1-1. TRBV21-1 is deemed a pseudogene. The CDR3 runs to 17 residues. The CDR3 sequence: CASSKDRGKLGTTEAFF. As DNA, the CDR3 is TGTGCCAGCAGCAAAGATAGAGGAAAACTGGGAACGACTGAAGCTTTCTTT.

This sequence joins TRBV27 and TRBJ2-3; no firm D call. The V end lost 0 bases, the J end lost 0 bases, and 10 bases lay between the germline ends. The CDR3 covers 16 residues. Germline V gives CDR1 MNHEY, CDR2 SMNVEV (reference sequence). The chain's CDR3 is CASSLSRSTSTDTQYF. In nucleotides, the CDR3 is TGTGCCAGCAGTTTATCAAGAAGTACTAGCACAGATACGCAGTATTTT.

The V call is TRBV3-1 (or the pseudogene TRBV3-2), the J call TRBJ2-7, with TRBD1 matching over 7 bases. The CDR3 consists of 14 residues. The germline gives CDR1 LGHDT, CDR2 YNNKEL (reference sequence). Trimming took 1 base from V and 2 from J; bases not matched to a gene: 2. The CDR3 DNA reads TGTGCCAGCAGCCAAGTAGGACAGGCCTACGAGCAGTACTTC. It is translated as CASSQVGQAYEQYF.

V gene TRBV28 combines with J gene TRBJ2-5, with D possibly being TRBD1 (5 bases). V was cut by 2 bases and J by 2 bases, with 12 bases left in between. The CDR3 covers 15 residues. Germline V gene lookup returns CDR1 MDHEN and CDR2 SYDVKM. The CDR3 loop reads CASSLGVGPQETQYF. CDR3 DNA sequence: TGTGCCAGCAGTTTAGGTGTGGGGCCGCAAGAGACCCAGTACTTC.

This chain joins TRBV28 and TRBJ1-2; D perhaps matches TRBD1 (6 bases). The CDR3 extends over 14 amino acids. Trimming removed 4 bases at V and 8 bases at J, with 17 bases between. Per the germline V gene, CDR1 is MDHEN and CDR2 is SYDVKM. CDR3 residues: CASSSSGALGGYTF. The DNA of the CDR3 is TGTGCCAGCAGTTCCTCAGGGGCTCTAGGCGGCTACACCTTC.

V gene TRBV5-1 combines with J gene TRBJ1-1; D is perhaps TRBD1 (5 bases). V gave up 1 base and J gave up 4 bases, with 14 bases separating them. CDR1 is SGHRS and CDR2 is YFSETQ in the germline V gene. This CDR3 spans 15 amino acids. CDR3 nucleotide sequence: TGCGCCAGCAGCTTGTCGGGGGTCCTGGCCACTGAAGCTTTCTTT. Its translation: CASSLSGVLATEAFF.

V usage is TRBV7-9 and J usage is TRBJ1-4; D uncertain. Germline V CDR1 and CDR2: SEHNR, FQNEAQ (reference sequence). The CDR3 is 14 residues long. V was clipped by 2 bases and J by 3 bases, with 7 bases between them. The CDR3 protein is CASSLRESNEKLFF. CDR3 bases: TGTGCCAGCAGCTTAAGGGAGTCTAATGAAAAACTGTTTTTT.

This rearrangement joins TRBV2 to TRBJ1-5; D is ambiguous. The germline V gene has CDR1 SNHLY and CDR2 FYNNEI. The V gene lost 9 bases and the J gene lost 6 bases, with 21 bases spanning the gap. This CDR3 has 15 residues. In nucleotides, the CDR3 is TGTGCCAGTAAGGTCGGGAAGGACTCGCGTCAGCCCCAGCATTTT. Its protein is CASKVGKDSRQPQHF.

The chain recombines TRBV3-1 (or the pseudogene TRBV3-2) with TRBJ2-7; 8 bases are a match to TRBD2. Germline trimming cut 4 bases from V and 3 bases from J; bases unmatched to any gene: 8. This CDR3 region has 15 residues. Germline V CDR1 and CDR2: LGHDT, YNNKEL (reference sequence). CDR3 amino acids: CASSLSGLDVYEQYF. The CDR3 DNA is TGTGCCAGCAGCCTATCGGGACTAGATGTCTACGAGCAGTACTTC.

V usage is TRBV7-8 and J usage is TRBJ2-1; TRBD2 aligns across 10 bases. Trimming took 8 bases from V and 3 from J; bases not matched to a gene: 4. Per germline, CDR1 SGHVS and CDR2 FQNEAQ. This CDR3 region has 14 residues. The CDR3 protein is CASGSGGDYNEQFF. For the CDR3, the DNA is TGTGCCAGCGGGAGCGGGGGGGACTACAATGAGCAGTTCTTC. Full variable domain (remainder filled in from reference TRBV7-8 and TRBJ2-1): GAGVSQSPRYKVAKRGQDVALRCDPISGHVSLFWYQQALGQGPEFLTYFQNEAQLDKSGLPSDRFFAERPEGSVSTLKIQRTQQEDSAVYLCASGSGGDYNEQFFGPGTRLTVL.

In DNA, the CDR3 is TGTGCCAGCAGCTTGGGGGGGATGAACACTGAAGCTTTCTTT. Encoded protein: CASSLGGMNTEAFF. The V call is TRBV7-6, the J call TRBJ1-1; D might be TRBD1 (5 bases). Germline CDR1 SGHVS, CDR2 FNYEAQ. This CDR3 has 14 amino acids. V lost 3 bases and J lost 0, with 8 bases in between.

This clone has more than one count but fewer than ten. Here the CDR3 DNA reads TGTGCCAGCAGTTGGGGGCGGCGGGGCACTGAAGCTTTCTTT. This translates into CASSWGRRGTEAFF. The V gene is TRBV27, the J gene TRBJ1-1, with D possibly TRBD1 on 6 matching bases. V shed 4 bases and J shed 4 bases, with 13 bases lying between them. The CDR3 is 14 amino acids. CDR1 and CDR2 (germline): MNHEY, SMNVEV (reference sequence).

The chain carries TRBV11-2 and TRBJ2-7; the D gene is possibly TRBD2 (6 bases). Germline V gene lookup returns CDR1 SGHAT and CDR2 FQNNGV. The CDR3 loop spans 14 amino acids. Trimming shortened V by 4 bases and J by 2 bases, and 12 bases separated the two germline ends. This CDR3 is CASSSGLPPYEQYF. In nucleotides, the CDR3 is TGTGCCAGCAGCTCGGGACTGCCACCCTACGAGCAGTACTTC.

The chain combines TRBV7-9 with TRBJ1-2; maybe TRBD1 (6 bases). The germline gives CDR1 SEHNR, CDR2 FQNEAQ (reference sequence). Between the trimmed V and J ends, which lost 5 bases and 7 bases, there was a span of 11 bases. This CDR3 contains 12 residues. DNA for the CDR3: TGTGCCAGCAGCAGAGGGACAATTGGCTACACCTTC. Amino acid sequence: CASSRGTIGYTF.

The gene calls are TRBV5-4 and TRBJ1-6; 12 bases match TRBD1. The CDR3 loop spans 17 amino acids. V lost 0 bases and J lost 7; bases outside the gene matches: 5. The germline V gene has CDR1 SGHNT and CDR2 YYREEE (reference sequence). The CDR3 DNA sequence: TGTGCCAGCAGCTTGGGTGGGACAGGGGGCAAGAATTCACCCCTCCACTTT. This codes for CASSLGGTGGKNSPLHF.

The chain carries TRBV2 and TRBJ1-4, with D possibly being TRBD1 (6 bases). The CDR3 loop spans 15 amino acids. V was trimmed by 8 bases and J by 4 bases, leaving 17 bases between them. The germline V gene encodes CDR1 SNHLY and CDR2 FYNNEI. The CDR3 region is CASASRGAVNEKLFF. CDR3 coding DNA: TGTGCCAGCGCCTCACGGGGGGCAGTTAATGAAAAACTGTTTTTT.

J is TRBJ2-1 and V is TRBV9; 13 bases line up with TRBD2. CDR3 size: 15 residues. Losses at the gene ends were 3 bases for V and 7 bases for J; bases not matched to a gene: 4. CDR1 SGDLS and CDR2 YYNGEE come from the germline V gene. The CDR3 here is CASSEGTSGVNEQFF. CDR3 in DNA: TGTGCCAGCAGCGAGGGGACTAGCGGGGTTAATGAGCAGTTCTTC.

The V gene is TRBV27, the J gene TRBJ2-7; the match to TRBD2 covers 7 bases. The CDR3 loop spans 15 amino acids. Trimming at V came to 3 bases and at J to 5 bases, leaving 10 bases not matched to a gene. Germline V gives CDR1 MNHEY, CDR2 SMNVEV (reference sequence). CDR3 DNA: TGTGCCAGCAGTTTGGCCGGCGTGGGGGGGGACGAGCAGTACTTC. Residues: CASSLAGVGGDEQYF.

This clone was seen just once. DNA of the CDR3: TGTGCCAGCAGTTATAATCGGTGGGCTCGCGAAAAACTGTTTTTT. This encodes CASSYNRWAREKLFF. The J gene is TRBJ1-4, the V gene TRBV6-5; no firm D call. V lost 3 bases and J lost 8, with 16 bases in between. Germline V lookup: CDR1 MNHEY, CDR2 SVGAGI. CDR3 length equals 15 residues.

This chain uses TRBV5-6 with TRBJ1-1; no clear D. The CDR3 is 12 amino acids. Between the trimmed V and J ends, which lost 4 bases and 4 bases, there was a span of 8 bases. Germline V CDR1 and CDR2: SGHDT, YYEEEE. The CDR3 spells CASSRVSTEAFF. The DNA of the CDR3 is TGTGCCAGCAGCCGGGTGTCCACTGAAGCTTTCTTT.

This clone was seen more than once but under ten times. The chain couples TRBV7-9 to TRBJ2-1; TRBD1 matches 8 bases. Losses at the gene ends were 10 bases for V and 6 bases for J; bases not matched to a gene: 2. This CDR3 is 11 amino acids long. Germline CDR1 SEHNR, CDR2 FQNEAQ (reference sequence). CDR3 nucleotides: TGTGCCACCGACAGGGGCAATGAGCAGTTCTTC. Its translation: CATDRGNEQFF.

The chain joins TRBV6-2 or TRBV6-3 to TRBJ2-3; D is unclear. CDR3 length: 13 amino acids. Trimming left V 4 bases short and J 4 bases short, with 9 bases between. Germline CDR1 MNHEY, CDR2 SVGEGT. Here the CDR3 DNA reads TGTGCCAGCAGTTTTATGGGCCCAGATACGCAGTATTTT. Protein: CASSFMGPDTQYF.

The chain joins TRBV10-2 to TRBJ1-1; maybe TRBD1 (5 bases). CDR3 size: 13 residues. Trimming cost V 7 bases and J 3 bases, with 12 bases left between them. Germline CDR1 is WSHSY and CDR2 is SAAADI. The CDR3 coding sequence is TGCGCCAGCAAAGGGGTGATCGACACTGAAGCTTTCTTT. Translated, it gives CASKGVIDTEAFF.

The gene calls are TRBV5-1 and TRBJ1-1; D possibly corresponds to TRBD1 (6 bases). The germline gives CDR1 SGHRS, CDR2 YFSETQ. V lost 0 bases, J lost 6 bases, and 12 bases lay in between. This CDR3 spans 14 amino acids. In nucleotides, the CDR3 is TGCGCCAGCAGCTTGGTTACCTCAGGGGCTGAAGCTTTCTTT. It is translated as CASSLVTSGAEAFF.